This entry is about one T cell receptor beta chain. This sample stems from a study of T cell changes during pregnancy in multiple sclerosis. This CDR3 is built from 16 residues. Germline CDR1 and CDR2: MNHEY and SMNVEV (reference sequence). V lost 4 bases to trimming and J lost 3 bases; unmatched junction nucleotides: 6. The repertoire was sequenced with immunoSEQ multiplex PCR; TCRdb's copy has only in-frame clones and lacks some. The repertoire consists of about 47,000 clones, with 90% to 95% occurring once and the leading ten covering 1.5% to 2%. This clonotype was obtained from a female donor with multiple sclerosis, enrolled in a pregnancy study. This material consisted of peripheral blood, taken in the second trimester of pregnancy. This chain links TRBV27 with TRBJ1-5; 10 nucleotides match TRBD1. DNA for the CDR3: TGTGCCAGCAGTTCGCGACAGGGGGCCTTCAATCAGCCCCAGCATTTT. This gives the protein CASSSRQGAFNQPQHF.